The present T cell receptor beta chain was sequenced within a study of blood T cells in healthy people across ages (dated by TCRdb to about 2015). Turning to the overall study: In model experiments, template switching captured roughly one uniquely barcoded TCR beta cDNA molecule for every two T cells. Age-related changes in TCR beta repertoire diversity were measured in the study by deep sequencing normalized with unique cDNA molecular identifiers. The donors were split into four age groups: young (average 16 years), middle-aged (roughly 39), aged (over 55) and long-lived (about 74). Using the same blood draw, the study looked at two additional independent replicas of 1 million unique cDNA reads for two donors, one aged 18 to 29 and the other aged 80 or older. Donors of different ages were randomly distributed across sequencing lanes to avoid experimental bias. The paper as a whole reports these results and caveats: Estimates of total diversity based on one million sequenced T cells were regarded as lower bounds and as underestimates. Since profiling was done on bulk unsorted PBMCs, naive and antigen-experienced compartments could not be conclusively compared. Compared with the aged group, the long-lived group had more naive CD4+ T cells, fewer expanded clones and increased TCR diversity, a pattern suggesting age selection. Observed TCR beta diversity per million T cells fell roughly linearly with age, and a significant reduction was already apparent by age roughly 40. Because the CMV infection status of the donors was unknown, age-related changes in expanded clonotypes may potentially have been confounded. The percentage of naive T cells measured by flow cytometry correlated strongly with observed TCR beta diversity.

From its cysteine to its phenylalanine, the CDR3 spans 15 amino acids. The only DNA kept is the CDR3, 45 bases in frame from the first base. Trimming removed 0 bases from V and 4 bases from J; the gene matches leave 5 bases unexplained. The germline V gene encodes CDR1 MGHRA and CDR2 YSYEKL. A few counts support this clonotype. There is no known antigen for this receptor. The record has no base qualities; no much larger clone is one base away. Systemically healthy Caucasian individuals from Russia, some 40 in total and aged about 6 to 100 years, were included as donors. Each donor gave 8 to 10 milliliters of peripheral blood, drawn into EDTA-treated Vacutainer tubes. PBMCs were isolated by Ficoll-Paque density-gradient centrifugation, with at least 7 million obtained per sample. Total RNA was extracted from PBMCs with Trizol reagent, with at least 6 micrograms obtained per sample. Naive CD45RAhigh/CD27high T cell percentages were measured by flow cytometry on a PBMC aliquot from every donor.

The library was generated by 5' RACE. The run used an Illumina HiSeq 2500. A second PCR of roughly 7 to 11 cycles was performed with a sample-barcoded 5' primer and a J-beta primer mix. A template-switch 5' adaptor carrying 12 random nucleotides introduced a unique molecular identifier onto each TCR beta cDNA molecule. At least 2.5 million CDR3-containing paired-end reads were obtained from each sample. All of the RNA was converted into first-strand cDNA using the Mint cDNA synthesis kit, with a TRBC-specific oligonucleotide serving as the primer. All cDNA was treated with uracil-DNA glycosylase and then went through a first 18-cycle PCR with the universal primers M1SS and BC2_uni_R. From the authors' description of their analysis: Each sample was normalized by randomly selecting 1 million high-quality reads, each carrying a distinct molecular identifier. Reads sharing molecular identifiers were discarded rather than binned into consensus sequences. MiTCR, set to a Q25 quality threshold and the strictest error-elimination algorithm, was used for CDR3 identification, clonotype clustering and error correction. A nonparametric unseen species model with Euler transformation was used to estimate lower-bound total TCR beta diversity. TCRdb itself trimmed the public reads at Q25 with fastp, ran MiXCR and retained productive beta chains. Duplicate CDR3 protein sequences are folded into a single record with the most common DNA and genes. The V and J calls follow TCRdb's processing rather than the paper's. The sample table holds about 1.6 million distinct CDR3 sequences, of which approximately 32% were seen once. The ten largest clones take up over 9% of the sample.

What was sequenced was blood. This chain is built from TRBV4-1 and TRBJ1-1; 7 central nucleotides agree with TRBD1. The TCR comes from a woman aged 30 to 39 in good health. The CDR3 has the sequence CASSQDQGVFTEAFF. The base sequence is TGCGCCAGCAGCCAAGACCAGGGGGTATTCACTGAAGCTTTCTTT.